This is a list of T cell receptor beta chains from one sample in a study of lymphopenia after photon versus proton radiotherapy. Clones were read by immunoSEQ multiplex PCR, and TCRdb kept only the in-frame ones, dropping some. The sample contains approximately 71,000 clones, roughly 90% of which appear only once. The input for sequencing was peripheral blood, taken from a patient treated with photon-based radiotherapy. These TCRs come from a woman in her 70s with pancreatic cancer. Both conserved end residues are part of each CDR3. The D gene is left open where the match is weak. Where a row states a size, it is once, few, many or the class of an expanded clone; other rows omit it.

>TRBV9|TRBD2|NA|TRBJ2-7
CASSAGTSGSYEQYF
TGTGCCAGCAGCGCAGGGACTAGCGGGAGTTACGAGCAGTACTTC
>TRBV28|TRBD1|NA|TRBJ1-5
CASRRQGPFNQPQHF
TGTGCCAGCAGGAGACAGGGACCTTTCAATCAGCCCCAGCATTTT
>TRBV19|TRBD1|NA|TRBJ2-7
CASSIEGTGSVYEQYF
TGTGCCAGTAGTATAGAAGGGACAGGGAGCGTCTACGAGCAGTACTTC
>TRBV2|NA|NA|TRBJ2-2
CASSRGPNTGELFF
TGTGCCAGCTCCAGGGGCCCGAACACCGGGGAGCTGTTTTTT
>TRBV19|NA|NA|TRBJ2-1
CASKSGTYNEQFF
TGTGCCAGTAAGTCTGGCACCTACAATGAGCAGTTCTTC
>TRBV19|NA|NA|TRBJ1-1
CASRGRHLNTEAFF
TGTGCCAGTAGAGGCCGACACCTGAACACTGAAGCTTTCTTT
>TRBV4-1|NA|few|TRBJ1-1
CASSQEGAVVTEAFF
TGCGCCAGCAGCCAAGAGGGGGCGGTAGTCACTGAAGCTTTCTTT
>TRBV9|NA|NA|TRBJ2-5
CASSQGGAQYQETQYF
TGTGCCAGCAGCCAAGGCGGGGCCCAGTACCAAGAGACCCAGTACTTC
>TRBV19|NA|NA|TRBJ1-5
CASRLYRGAGNQPQHF
TGTGCCAGTAGGCTTTATAGGGGTGCGGGCAATCAGCCCCAGCATTTT
>TRBV27|NA|NA|TRBJ1-6
CASPFSRAGVYNSPLHF
TGTGCCAGCCCATTTTCTCGGGCAGGCGTCTATAATTCACCCCTCCACTTT
>TRBV29-1|TRBD1|NA|TRBJ2-2
CSAGQGARTGELFF
TGCAGCGCCGGACAGGGGGCGCGAACCGGGGAGCTGTTTTTT
>TRBV6-5|TRBD1|NA|TRBJ1-2
CASRSNRDSACTF
TGTGCCAGCAGGTCCAACCGGGACAGTGCCTGCACCTTC
>TRBV19|TRBD1|NA|TRBJ1-2
CASQSQGAGGYTF
TGTGCCAGTCAATCACAGGGGGCTGGAGGCTACACCTTC
>TRBV5-1|TRBD1|NA|TRBJ1-2
CASSARQGGGYTF
TGCGCCAGCAGCGCCCGACAGGGGGGTGGCTACACCTTC
>TRBV5-6|NA|NA|TRBJ1-3
CASSQSGGNTIYF
TGTGCCAGCAGCCAGAGTGGGGGAAACACCATATATTTT
>TRBV7-2|NA|NA|TRBJ2-6
CASSPQGHGPLSGANVLTF
TGTGCCAGCAGCCCCCAAGGCCACGGCCCCTTGTCTGGGGCCAACGTCCTGACTTTC
>TRBV11-2|NA|NA|TRBJ2-1
CASSLAPLKSSYNEQFF
TGTGCCAGCAGCTTAGCCCCCCTTAAGAGCTCCTACAATGAGCAGTTCTTC
>TRBV13|TRBD1|NA|TRBJ2-7
CASSWGQGGYEQYF
TGTGCCAGCAGCTGGGGACAGGGGGGGTACGAGCAGTACTTC
>TRBV9|TRBD2|NA|TRBJ2-7
CASSVGREASYEQYF
TGTGCCAGCAGCGTGGGGCGGGAGGCCTCCTACGAGCAGTACTTC
>TRBV15|NA|NA|TRBJ1-4
CATSRVIGVLEKLFF
TGTGCCACCAGCAGAGTGATCGGGGTGCTAGAAAAACTGTTTTTT
>TRBV4-1|NA|once|TRBJ2-7
CASSQDGSGWYEQYF
TGCGCCAGCAGCCAAGATGGGTCCGGTTGGTACGAGCAGTACTTC
>TRBV11-2|NA|once|TRBJ1-3
CASSLEWGSGNTIYF
TGTGCCAGCAGCTTAGAATGGGGCTCTGGAAACACCATATATTTT
>TRBV11-2|NA|NA|TRBJ2-7
CASMVDRNSEQYF
TGTGCCAGCATGGTTGATCGGAATTCCGAGCAGTACTTC
>TRBV7-3|NA|once|TRBJ2-1
CASSLTFEADYNEQFF
TGTGCCAGCAGCTTAACTTTTGAGGCAGACTACAATGAGCAGTTCTTC
>TRBV5-1|NA|NA|TRBJ1-2
CASSGAADGYTF
TGCGCCAGCAGCGGGGCAGCCGATGGCTACACCTTC
>TRBV12-5|TRBD2|NA|TRBJ2-1
CASGLAGGPGDEQFF
TGTGCTAGTGGTTTGGCGGGAGGCCCGGGCGATGAGCAGTTCTTC
>TRBV7-2|TRBD1|NA|TRBJ2-7
CASSSLGGQGSSEQYF
TGTGCCAGCAGTTCACTAGGGGGACAGGGCTCCTCCGAGCAGTACTTC
>TRBV30|TRBD1|NA|TRBJ1-5
CAWSEQGVQPQHF
TGTGCCTGGAGCGAACAGGGGGTTCAGCCCCAGCATTTT
>TRBV19|NA|NA|TRBJ2-1
CASSIGQGEQFF
TGTGCCAGTAGTATAGGGCAGGGTGAGCAGTTCTTC
>TRBV19|NA|NA|TRBJ1-1
CASSTKSVGNTEAFF
TGTGCCAGTAGTACAAAGAGCGTAGGGAACACTGAAGCTTTCTTT
>TRBV28|NA|NA|TRBJ2-1
CATTGAYNEQFF
TGTGCCACCACCGGGGCGTACAATGAGCAGTTCTTC
>TRBV10-3|NA|once|TRBJ2-3
CAMRAEITDTQYF
TGTGCCATGAGAGCGGAGATCACAGATACGCAGTATTTT
>TRBV7-9|NA|NA|TRBJ2-3
CAGSRGLNTDTQYF
TGTGCCGGCTCCAGAGGGCTGAACACAGATACGCAGTATTTT
>TRBV19|TRBD2|NA|TRBJ2-1
CASSIGRRGDYNEQFF
TGTGCCAGTAGTATAGGAAGGCGGGGGGACTACAATGAGCAGTTCTTC
>TRBV19|NA|NA|TRBJ1-2
CASRISGQANYGYTF
TGTGCCAGTAGGATCTCGGGCCAAGCTAACTATGGCTACACCTTC
>TRBV11-2|NA|NA|TRBJ1-1
CASSFGRTTEAFF
TGTGCCAGCAGCTTCGGACGAACGACTGAAGCTTTCTTT
>TRBV7-9|NA|NA|TRBJ2-3
CASSFEGYTDTQYF
TGTGCCAGCAGCTTTGAGGGATACACAGATACGCAGTATTTT
>TRBV4-1|TRBD2|once|TRBJ2-7
CATARQRGSYEQYF
TGCGCCACCGCTCGTCAGCGGGGCTCCTACGAGCAGTACTTC
>TRBV6-1|TRBD1|NA|TRBJ2-7
CASSEGGQGYEQYF
TGTGCCAGCAGTGAAGGCGGACAGGGCTACGAGCAGTACTTC
>TRBV9|NA|NA|TRBJ2-2
CASSQDGWASGPGELFF
TGTGCCAGCAGCCAAGATGGCTGGGCAAGCGGGCCCGGGGAGCTGTTTTTT
>TRBV29-1|TRBD1|NA|TRBJ2-7
CSVGQGAPYEQYF
TGCAGCGTTGGACAGGGGGCCCCCTACGAGCAGTACTTC
>TRBV15|NA|NA|TRBJ1-1
CATSRDMVLGAFF
TGTGCCACCAGCAGAGATATGGTTCTTGGAGCTTTCTTT
>TRBV19|NA|NA|TRBJ2-6
CASSVDTTNHSRANVLTF
TGTGCCAGTAGTGTTGATACGACAAATCACAGTCGGGCCAACGTCCTGACTTTC
>TRBV5-4|NA|NA|TRBJ1-6
CASSLMMQGRNSPLHF
TGTGCCAGCAGCTTAATGATGCAGGGTCGGAATTCACCCCTCCACTTT
>TRBV4-2|NA|NA|TRBJ2-1
CASSQDLRNEQFF
TGTGCCAGCAGCCAAGATCTACGAAATGAGCAGTTCTTC
>TRBV4-2|TRBD2|NA|TRBJ2-2
CASSQTRGEGPNTGELFF
TGTGCCAGCAGCCAGACCCGGGGGGAGGGACCGAACACCGGGGAGCTGTTTTTT